The clone carrying this TCR beta chain was counted a few times. For each subset, genomic DNA was distributed in equal portions over several immunoSEQ plates. Sequenced by immunoSEQ multiplex PCR; TCRdb stores in-frame clones only, minus some. Of approximately 2.1 million clones listed, just over 90% are singletons. The germline V gene encodes CDR1 SNHLY and CDR2 FYNNEI. V was pared by 7 bases and J by 7 bases, with 12 bases of the junction left unmatched. The CDR3 contains 15 residues. These data are taken from a study of shared clonotypes between healthy human individuals. The rearrangement links TRBV2 to TRBJ1-5, with 8 bases matching TRBD1. Material for sequencing was naive CD4+ T cells from PBMCs. The subset: CD45RA+ positively selected. The sequence came from a man aged 18 to 30 in good health. Some clones in this sample may be carry-over from other donors' samples. This chain's CDR3 is CASNYDRGTGQPQHF. The CDR3 DNA reads as TGTGCCAGCAATTACGACAGGGGAACGGGACAGCCCCAGCATTTT. The variable domain in full, with the rest retrieved from reference TRBV2 and TRBJ1-5, is EPEVTQTPSHQVTQMGQEVILRCVPISNHLYFYWYRQILGQKVEFLVSFYNNEISEKSEIFDDQFSVERPDGSNFTLKIRSTKLEDSAMYFCASNYDRGTGQPQHFGDGTRLSIL.